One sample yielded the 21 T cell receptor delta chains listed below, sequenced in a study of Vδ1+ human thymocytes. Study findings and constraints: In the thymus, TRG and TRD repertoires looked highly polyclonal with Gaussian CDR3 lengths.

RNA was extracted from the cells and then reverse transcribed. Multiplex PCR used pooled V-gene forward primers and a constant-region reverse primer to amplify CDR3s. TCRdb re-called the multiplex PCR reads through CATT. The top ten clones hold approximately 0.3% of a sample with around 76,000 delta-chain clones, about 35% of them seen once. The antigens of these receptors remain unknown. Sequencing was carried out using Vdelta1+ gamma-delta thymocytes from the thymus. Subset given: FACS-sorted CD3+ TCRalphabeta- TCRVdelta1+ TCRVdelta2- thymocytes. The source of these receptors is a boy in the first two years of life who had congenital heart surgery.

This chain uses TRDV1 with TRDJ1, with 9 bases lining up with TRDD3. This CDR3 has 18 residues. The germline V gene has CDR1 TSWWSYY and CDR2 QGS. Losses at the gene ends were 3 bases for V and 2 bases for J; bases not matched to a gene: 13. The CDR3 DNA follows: TGTGCTCTTGGGGACCGGCTGTGGGGGGATACTGTTACCGATAAACTCATCTTT. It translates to CALGDRLWGDTVTDKLIF.

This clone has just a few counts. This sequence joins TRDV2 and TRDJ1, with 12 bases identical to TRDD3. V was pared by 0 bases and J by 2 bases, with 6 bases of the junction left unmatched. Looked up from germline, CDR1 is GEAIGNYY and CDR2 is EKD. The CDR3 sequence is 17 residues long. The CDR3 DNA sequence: TGTGCCTGTGACACCTGCTGGGGGATACGCAAGACCGATAAACTCATCTTT. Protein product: CACDTCWGIRKTDKLIF.

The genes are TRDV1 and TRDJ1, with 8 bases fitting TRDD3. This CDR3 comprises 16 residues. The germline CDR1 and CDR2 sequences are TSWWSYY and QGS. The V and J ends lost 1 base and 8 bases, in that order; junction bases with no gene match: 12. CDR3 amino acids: CALGEHWSGDTLKLIF. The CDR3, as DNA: TGTGCTCTTGGGGAACATTGGTCTGGGGATACCCTAAAACTCATCTTT.

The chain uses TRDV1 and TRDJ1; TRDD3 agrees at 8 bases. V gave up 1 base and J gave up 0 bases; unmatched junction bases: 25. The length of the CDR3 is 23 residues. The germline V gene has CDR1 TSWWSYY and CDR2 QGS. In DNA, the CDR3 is TGTGCTCTTGGGGAACCCCATTCTTCCTCCCAGTACTGGGGGCCGACCTACACCGATAAACTCATCTTT. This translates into CALGEPHSSSQYWGPTYTDKLIF.

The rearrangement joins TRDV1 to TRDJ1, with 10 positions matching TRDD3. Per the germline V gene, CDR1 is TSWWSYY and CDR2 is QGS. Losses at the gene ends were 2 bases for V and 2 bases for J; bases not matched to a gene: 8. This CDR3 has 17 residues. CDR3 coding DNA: TGTGCTCTTGGGGAAGACCCAGGGGGATACGGGACCGATAAACTCATCTTT. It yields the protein CALGEDPGGYGTDKLIF.

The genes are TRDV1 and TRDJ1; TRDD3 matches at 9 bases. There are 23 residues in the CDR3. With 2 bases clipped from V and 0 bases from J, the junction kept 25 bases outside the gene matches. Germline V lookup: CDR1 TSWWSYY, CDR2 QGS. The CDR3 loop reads CALGEMGPGVVLGDPKHTDKLIF. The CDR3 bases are TGTGCTCTTGGGGAAATGGGGCCGGGCGTCGTACTGGGGGACCCCAAACACACCGATAAACTCATCTTT.

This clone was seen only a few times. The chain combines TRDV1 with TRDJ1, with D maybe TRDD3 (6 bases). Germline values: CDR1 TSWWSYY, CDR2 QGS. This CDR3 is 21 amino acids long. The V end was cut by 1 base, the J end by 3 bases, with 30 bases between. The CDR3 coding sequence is TGTGCTCTTGGGGAACCATTAGGGACGGGGGGAGCCTCACTGAGTTCCGATAAACTCATCTTT. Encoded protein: CALGEPLGTGGASLSSDKLIF.

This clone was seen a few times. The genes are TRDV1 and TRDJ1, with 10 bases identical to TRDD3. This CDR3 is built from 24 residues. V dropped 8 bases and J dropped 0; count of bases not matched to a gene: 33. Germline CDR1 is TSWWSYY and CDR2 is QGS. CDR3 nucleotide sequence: TGTGCTCTTTATAGGCTTCCTACGGCCCTCTTACTGGGGGATCCCCCCGAGTACACCGATAAACTCATCTTT. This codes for CALYRLPTALLLGDPPEYTDKLIF.

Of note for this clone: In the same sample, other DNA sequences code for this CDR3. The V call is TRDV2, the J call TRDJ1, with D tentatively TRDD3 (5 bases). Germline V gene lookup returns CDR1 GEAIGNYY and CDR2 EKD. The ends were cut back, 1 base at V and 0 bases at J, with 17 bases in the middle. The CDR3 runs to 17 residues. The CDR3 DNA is TGTGCCTGTGACACTGTCGGGGGGTGGCAGTACACCGATAAACTCATCTTT. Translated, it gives CACDTVGGWQYTDKLIF.

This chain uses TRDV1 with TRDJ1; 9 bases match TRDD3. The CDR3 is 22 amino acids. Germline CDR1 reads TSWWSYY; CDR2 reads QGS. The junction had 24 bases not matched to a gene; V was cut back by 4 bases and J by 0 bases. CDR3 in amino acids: CALGAILPTLLGDESYTDKLIF. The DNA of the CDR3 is TGTGCTCTTGGGGCAATACTTCCCACCCTACTGGGGGACGAATCGTACACCGATAAACTCATCTTT.

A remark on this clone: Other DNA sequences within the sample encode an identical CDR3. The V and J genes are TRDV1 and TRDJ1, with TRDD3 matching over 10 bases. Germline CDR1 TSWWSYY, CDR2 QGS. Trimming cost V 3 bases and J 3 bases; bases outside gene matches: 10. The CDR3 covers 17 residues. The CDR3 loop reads CALGDWGIGDDADKLIF. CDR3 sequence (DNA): TGTGCTCTTGGGGACTGGGGGATAGGGGATGACGCCGATAAACTCATCTTT.

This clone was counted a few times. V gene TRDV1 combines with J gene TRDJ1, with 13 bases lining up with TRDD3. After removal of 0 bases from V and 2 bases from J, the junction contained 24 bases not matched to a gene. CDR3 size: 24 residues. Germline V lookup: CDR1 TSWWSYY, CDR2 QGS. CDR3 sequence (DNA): TGTGCTCTTGGGGAACTCGGCGGTCTTCCTACGCACTGGGGGATACGGTTTTCTACCGATAAACTCATCTTT. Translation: CALGELGGLPTHWGIRFSTDKLIF.

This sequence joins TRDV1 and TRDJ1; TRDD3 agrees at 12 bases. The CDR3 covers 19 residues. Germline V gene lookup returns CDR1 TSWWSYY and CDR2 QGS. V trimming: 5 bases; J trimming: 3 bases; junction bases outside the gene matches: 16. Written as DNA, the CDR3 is TGTGCTCTTGGGTCAGTGAGGCCCCACTGGGGGATACAGCCCGATAAACTCATCTTT. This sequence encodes CALGSVRPHWGIQPDKLIF.

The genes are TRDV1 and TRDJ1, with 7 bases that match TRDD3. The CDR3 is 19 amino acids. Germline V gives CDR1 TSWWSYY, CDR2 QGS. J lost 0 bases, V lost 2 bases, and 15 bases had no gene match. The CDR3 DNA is TGTGCTCTTGGGGAAGCCTCACCTGGGGGGGATCTGTACACCGATAAACTCATCTTT. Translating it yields CALGEASPGGDLYTDKLIF.

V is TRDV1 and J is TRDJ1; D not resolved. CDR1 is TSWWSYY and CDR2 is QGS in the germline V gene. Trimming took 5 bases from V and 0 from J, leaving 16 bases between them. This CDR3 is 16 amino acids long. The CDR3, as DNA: TGTGCTCTTGGGCCACGAGATCCAGGATACACCGATAAACTCATCTTT. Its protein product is CALGPRDPGYTDKLIF.

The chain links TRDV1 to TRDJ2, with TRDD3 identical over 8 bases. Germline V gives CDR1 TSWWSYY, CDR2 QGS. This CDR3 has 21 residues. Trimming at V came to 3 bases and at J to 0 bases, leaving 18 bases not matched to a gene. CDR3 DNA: TGTGCTCTTGGGGAGTACCATACCGGGGTACTGGGGGGATCTTTGACAGCACAACTCTTCTTT. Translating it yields CALGEYHTGVLGGSLTAQLFF.

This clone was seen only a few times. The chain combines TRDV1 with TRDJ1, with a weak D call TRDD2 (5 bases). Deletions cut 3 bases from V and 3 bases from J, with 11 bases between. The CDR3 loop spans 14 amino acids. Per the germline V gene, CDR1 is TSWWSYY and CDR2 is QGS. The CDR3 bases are TGTGCTCTTGGGGATCCCTTTCCTCCCGATAAACTCATCTTT. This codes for CALGDPFPPDKLIF.

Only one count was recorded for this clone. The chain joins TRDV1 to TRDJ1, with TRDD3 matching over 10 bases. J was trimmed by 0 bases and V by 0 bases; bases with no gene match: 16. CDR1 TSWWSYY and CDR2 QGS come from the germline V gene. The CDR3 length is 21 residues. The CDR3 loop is CALGELSFATVTGGYTDKLIF. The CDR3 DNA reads TGTGCTCTTGGGGAACTTTCCTTTGCTACCGTAACTGGGGGATACACCGATAAACTCATCTTT.

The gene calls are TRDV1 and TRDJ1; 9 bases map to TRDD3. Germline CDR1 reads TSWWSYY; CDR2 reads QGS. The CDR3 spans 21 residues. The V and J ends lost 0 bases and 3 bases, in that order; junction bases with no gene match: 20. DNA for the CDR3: TGTGCTCTTGGGGAACTAGAATTATCCAACCTCTGGGGGATTAGCGCCGATAAACTCATCTTT. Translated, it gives CALGELELSNLWGISADKLIF.

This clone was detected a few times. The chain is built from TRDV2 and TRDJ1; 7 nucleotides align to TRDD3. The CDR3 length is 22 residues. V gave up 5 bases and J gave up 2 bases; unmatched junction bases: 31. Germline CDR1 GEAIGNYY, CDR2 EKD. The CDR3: CACAERSKTPYWGSLKTDKLIF. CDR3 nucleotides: TGTGCCTGTGCCGAAAGATCAAAAACCCCGTACTGGGGCTCCTTGAAAACCGATAAACTCATCTTT.

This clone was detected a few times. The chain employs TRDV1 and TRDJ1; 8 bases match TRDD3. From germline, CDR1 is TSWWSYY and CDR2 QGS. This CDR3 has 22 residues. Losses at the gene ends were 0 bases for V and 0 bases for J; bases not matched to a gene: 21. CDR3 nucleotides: TGTGCTCTTGGGGAACTCGTTTCCCGCTGGGGGACGCCACCACGGTACACCGATAAACTCATCTTT. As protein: CALGELVSRWGTPPRYTDKLIF.